This TCR beta chain appears in the sequencing data of a study of T-cell memory formation after mild COVID-19. This CDR3 region has 15 residues. Germline V gene lookup returns CDR1 SEHNR and CDR2 FQNEAQ (reference sequence). Losses at the gene ends were 4 bases for V and 2 bases for J; bases not matched to a gene: 6. A single record per CDR3 protein comes from TCRdb applying MiXCR to the 5' RACE reads. The table records about 160,000 distinct CDR3 sequences, around a third of them present only once. This chain connects TRBV7-9 to TRBJ2-7, with 9 bases fitting TRBD2. The TCR sequence derives from an adult woman who had mild COVID-19 (a few samples of this study predate the infection). Cell type and time point are not known. The sequenced sample consisted of PBMCs or a T cell subset sorted from them (not recorded which). CDR3 in DNA: TGTGCCAGCAGCTCGGCAGGCGGGAGGGCCTACGAGCAGTACTTC. Translation gives CASSSAGGRAYEQYF.